Ten or more counts support the clone carrying this TCR beta chain. One entry per CDR3 protein, called by TCRdb with MiXCR from the 5' RACE reads. The sample shows over 250,000 distinct CDR3 sequences, 9.5% of them seen only once. The data were obtained in a study of identical twins. Trimming cost V 11 bases and J 7 bases; bases outside gene matches: 9. There are 14 residues in the CDR3. Germline-derived CDR1 and CDR2 are ENHRY and SYGVKD. Separately, the same data were catalogued under a study of yellow fever vaccine responses in identical twins.

What was sequenced was CD8+ T cells sorted from blood. The rearrangement uses TRBV10-3 and TRBJ2-1; 12 bases fit TRBD1. This receptor was obtained from a woman aged 18 to 35 in good health. The DNA of the CDR3 is TGTGCCTCAACCGGGACAGGGGGCCGGAATGAGCAGTTCTTC. Translation: CASTGTGGRNEQFF.